This record looks at one T cell receptor (beta chain) sequence and its context. This receptor's antigen is unknown. There are no base qualities to consult, and no much larger clone falls within one base. CD8 naive samples consisted of CD45RO-negative cells that were positively selected for CCR7, yielding a CD45RA+CCR7+ population without TemRA cells. Donors were healthy HIV-negative adults with no recently reported acute infections or vaccinations. All donors were Caucasian adults living in Nashville, Tennessee, USA. Blood was obtained by leukapheresis, after which PBMCs were separated by Ficoll-Histopaque density gradient centrifugation and cryopreserved in liquid nitrogen vapor phase. Purity and quantity of every magnetically sorted T cell population were checked by analytical flow cytometry. Genomic DNA was isolated from every sorted fraction and measured by UV absorbance on a Nanodrop 2000c. This record comes from a study of shared clonotypes between healthy human individuals (dated by TCRdb to about 2020). The study in broad terms: A couple of women and a few men aged 18 to 49 years were included in the cohort. For each donor, three plates each were used for CD4 naive and CD4 memory, two plates were used for CD8 naive, and one plate was used for CD8 memory. The study deeply sequenced blood TCR repertoires of several healthy adults to estimate repertoire size and the extent of clonotype sharing between individuals. To increase sequencing depth and limit assay-specific biases, different laboratories used diverse techniques to prepare libraries and sequence TCR repertoires. Between about 0.85 and 10 billion PBMCs per donor were obtained by leukapheresis.

Results and caveats for the whole study, not just this receptor: Incomplete sequencing was indicated by rarefaction of sorted-subset datasets, despite the large sequencing depth. The small number of donors limited the genetic and exposure-history diversity represented. Larger estimated clonotype richness was generally found for naive subsets than for memory subsets. Pairwise subsampling led to the expectation that sequencing depth would affect the degree of clonotype sharing among donors. Sampling was restricted to blood, and TCR repertoires in tissue are likely to differ from TCR repertoires in blood. Across a few donors, approximately 5% of naive CD4, approximately 4% of naive CD8, 2.3% of memory CD4, and approximately 0.4% of memory CD8 clonotypes were shared. Higher generation probabilities were observed for clonotypes shared by all four sorted-subset donors than for non-shared clonotypes.

The germline V gene sets CDR1 to MGHDK and CDR2 to SYGVNS. Including the terminal cysteine and phenylalanine, the CDR3 comprises 11 residues. Only the CDR3 region is kept as DNA, spanning 33 bases read in frame from base 1. For this chain, trimming is 6 bases at the V end and 6 bases at the J end, and the number of junction bases without a gene match is 2. Using the deep immunoSEQ assay, multiplex PCR amplified TCR CDR3 regions from genomic DNA. Genomic DNA extracted from each cell subset was distributed evenly over all wells of several immunoSEQ 96-well plates, and each plate served as one replicate. For sorted subsets, approximately 190 ng of genomic DNA, equivalent to around 29,000 T cell genomes, went into each replicate PCR. The purified libraries were quantified using a Qubit 3.0 fluorometer, sized with a Bioanalyzer 2100, and then quantified again using the KAPA Library Quantification kit. Every immunoSEQ 96-well plate was sequenced on a dedicated single-read 150-cycle Illumina NextSeq 550 flow cell. On the study's bioinformatics: Because the immunoSEQ output held only junctional sequences and lacked quality scores, the filtering could not match the filtering applied to full-length reads. To assign V/J genes and CDR3, sequences were annotated using PyIR, a Python wrapper for IgBLAST v1.9, with IMGT germline references. Reads were removed for weak V/J assignments (E-value above 1e-6), missing CDR3, stop codons, out-of-frame junctions, or ambiguous translated residues. A V3J clonotype was defined by an identical inferred V gene, J gene, and CDR3 amino acid sequence. To compute the percentage overlap between repertoires, the number of shared unique clonotypes was divided by the size of the smaller repertoire. Richness of each repertoire was evaluated using RTK rarefaction, the Chao1 estimator, and Recon v2.1 estimates of unobserved clonotypes. For all TCRbeta clonotypes obtained by the gDNA method from four donors, generation probabilities were computed with OLGA. Not all clones reach the TCRdb copy of this immuneACCESS table, which keeps in-frame sequences only. Checked studies attribute under half of the gap to unresolved V genes and leave the rest unexplained. V and J calls and clone size are given by that table; D and trimming were obtained from the DNA. The sample table lists about 2.1 million clones, around 93% of them with a count of one. In total, the top ten clones hold about 1.7% of the sample.

The chain employs TRBV25-1 and TRBJ2-7; TRBD1 aligns with 7 central bases. This receptor was obtained from a man between 18 and 35 years old in good health. Some clones in this sample may be carry-over from other donors' samples. Sequencing was performed on naive CD8+ T cells from PBMCs. This sample's cell subset or site label indicates: CD45RA+CCR7+. The DNA is TGTGCCAGCAGCACAGGGGTCGAGCAGTACTTC. Its translation is CASSTGVEQYF.